The 22 T cell receptor beta chains given below trace back to one sample, sequenced in a study of blood T cell repertoires in COVID-19. Sequencing used immunoSEQ multiplex PCR; TCRdb keeps in-frame clones, though not all of them. Among roughly 290,000 clones listed, around 81% were seen once. The sample taken for sequencing was peripheral blood. These receptors were taken from a person between 65 and 79 years old with COVID-19, enrolled during active disease.

This chain uses TRBV27 with TRBJ1-2, with a possible D match to TRBD1 (5 bases). Trimming cost V 2 bases and J 4 bases, with 14 bases left between them. The CDR3 runs to 15 residues. Germline V gives CDR1 MNHEY, CDR2 SMNVEV (reference sequence). The CDR3 sequence is CASSLQGEAAYGYTF. In nucleotides, the CDR3 is TGTGCCAGCAGTTTACAGGGTGAGGCAGCCTATGGCTACACCTTC.

This chain uses TRBV6-2 or TRBV6-3 with TRBJ1-6; D not resolved. CDR3 length: 11 amino acids. CDR1 and CDR2 from the germline V gene are MNHEY and SVGEGT. The V gene lost 6 bases and the J gene lost 7 bases, with 4 bases spanning the gap. CDR3 in amino acids: CASSGNSPLHF. DNA of the CDR3: TGTGCCAGCAGCGGCAATTCACCCCTCCACTTT.

This chain links TRBV19 with TRBJ2-4; D might be TRBD2 (5 bases). Germline loops: CDR1 LNHDA, CDR2 SQIVND (reference sequence). This CDR3 has 17 amino acids. V gave up 1 base and J gave up 3 bases, with 16 bases separating them. The CDR3 nucleotides are TGTGCCAGTAGTATAGGAGGGAAGGGTCGGGTCAAAAACATTCAGTACTTC. Its protein is CASSIGGKGRVKNIQYF. Supplemented by reference TRBV19 and TRBJ2-4, the full variable domain reads DGGITQSPKYLFRKEGQNVTLSCEQNLNHDAMYWYRQDPGQGLRLIYYSQIVNDFQKGDIAEGYSVSREKKESFPLTVTSAQKNPTAFYLCASSIGGKGRVKNIQYFGAGTRLSVL.

This sequence joins TRBV5-5 and TRBJ2-2; 9 nucleotides line up with TRBD1. V gave up 1 base and J gave up 5 bases; unmatched junction bases: 9. CDR1 SGHKS and CDR2 YYEKEE come from the germline V gene (reference sequence). The CDR3 has 17 amino acids. The CDR3 sequence is CASSLLGGQGRTGELFF. For the CDR3, the DNA is TGTGCCAGCAGCTTGTTGGGGGGACAGGGTCGGACCGGGGAGCTGTTTTTT.

In nucleotides, the CDR3 is TGTGCCAGCAGCGTTAATGTAAACACCGGGGAGCTGTTTTTT. Encoded protein: CASSVNVNTGELFF. The genes are TRBV9 and TRBJ2-2; D unresolved. Germline V gene lookup returns CDR1 SGDLS and CDR2 YYNGEE. With 2 bases removed from V and 2 bases from J, the gap between germline ends came to 7 bases. The CDR3 has 14 residues.

The chain joins TRBV9 to TRBJ2-7, with TRBD2 matching over 8 bases. CDR3 length: 16 residues. CDR1 is SGDLS, CDR2 YYNGEE, per germline. With V trimmed by 0 bases and J by 1 base, 6 bases remained unmatched. CDR3 in amino acids: CASSVEGLAGSYEQYF. CDR3 nucleotides: TGTGCCAGCAGCGTAGAAGGTCTAGCGGGTTCCTACGAGCAGTACTTC.

This clone was detected only once. The rearrangement uses TRBV3-1 (or the pseudogene TRBV3-2) and TRBJ2-7, with TRBD2 as a possible D gene (6 bases). V was shortened by 6 bases and J by 2 bases, with 23 bases between the two germline ends. This CDR3 contains 17 residues. CDR1 and CDR2 from the germline V gene are LGHDT and YNNKEL (reference sequence). Here the CDR3 reads CASSSGRGRENPYEQYF. As DNA, the CDR3 is TGTGCCAGCAGTTCGGGAAGGGGTCGGGAGAACCCCTACGAGCAGTACTTC.

This rearrangement joins TRBV5-1 to TRBJ1-4; D is perhaps TRBD1 (5 bases). The CDR3 has 15 residues. Germline values: CDR1 SGHRS, CDR2 YFSETQ. Trimming left V 3 bases short and J 7 bases short, with 16 bases between. The chain's CDR3 is CASSWRGVEGEKLFF. The CDR3 DNA is TGCGCCAGCAGCTGGCGAGGGGTGGAGGGTGAAAAACTGTTTTTT. The full variable domain, with the rest looked up from reference TRBV5-1 and TRBJ1-4, is KAGVTQTPRYLIKTRGQQVTLSCSPISGHRSVSWYQQTPGQGLQFLFEYFSETQRNKGNFPGRFSGRQFSNSRSEMNVSTLELGDSALYLCASSWRGVEGEKLFFGSGTQLSVL.

The chain carries TRBV19 and TRBJ2-2, with TRBD1 matching 10 bases. V was pared by 8 bases and J by 7 bases, with 7 bases of the junction left unmatched. The CDR3 loop spans 14 amino acids. In germline, CDR1 is LNHDA, CDR2 SQIVND (reference sequence). The CDR3 sequence is CASLTGGAIGELFF. In DNA, the CDR3 is TGTGCCAGTTTGACAGGGGGCGCGATCGGGGAGCTGTTTTTT.

The chain employs TRBV28 and TRBJ1-2, with D perhaps TRBD1 (5 bases). V was clipped by 9 bases and J by 7 bases, with 15 bases between them. CDR3 size: 12 residues. The germline V gene encodes CDR1 MDHEN and CDR2 SYDVKM. The CDR3 nucleotides are TGTGCCAGTAACGCGGGGGATAGTGGCTACACCTTC. It yields the protein CASNAGDSGYTF.

The chain combines TRBV16 with TRBJ2-7; D perhaps matches TRBD1 (5 bases). The CDR3 is made up of 14 amino acids. The germline V and J ends were trimmed by 1 base and 2 bases, with 9 bases remaining between them. CDR1 and CDR2 from the germline V gene are KGHSY and FQNENV. For the CDR3, the DNA is TGTGCCAGCAGCCAATTGGACACTACCTACGAGCAGTACTTC. This translates into CASSQLDTTYEQYF.

The V call is TRBV7-8, the J call TRBJ1-2; D unclear. This CDR3 has 17 amino acids. CDR1 and CDR2 from the germline V gene are SGHVS and FQNEAQ. Trimming took 0 bases from V and 0 from J, leaving 14 bases between them. The CDR3 region is CASSLASASYSNYGYTF. The DNA of the CDR3 is TGTGCCAGCAGCTTAGCCAGCGCTAGCTATTCTAACTATGGCTACACCTTC.

The gene calls are TRBV19 and TRBJ2-3, with 9 positions matching TRBD1. CDR1 is LNHDA, CDR2 SQIVND, per germline (reference sequence). The CDR3 is made up of 14 amino acids. Trimming at V came to 3 bases and at J to 11 bases, leaving 9 bases not matched to a gene. Here the CDR3 DNA reads TGTGCCAGTAGTATTTCGCTTGAGACAGGGGGGCAGTATTTT. Encoded protein: CASSISLETGGQYF.

The CDR3 loop reads CASSITGGGGEAFF. CDR3 nucleotides: TGTGCCAGTAGTATTACAGGGGGCGGAGGTGAAGCTTTCTTT. The chain couples TRBV19 to TRBJ1-1, with TRBD1 matching over 9 bases. Germline lookup yields CDR1 LNHDA and CDR2 SQIVND (reference sequence). The ends lost 3 bases at V and 7 bases at J; junction bases unmatched: 6. CDR3 length equals 14 residues.

V is TRBV2 and J is TRBJ2-5; possible D gene TRBD1, 6 bases. Between the trimmed V and J ends, which lost 2 bases and 2 bases, there was a span of 18 bases. Per germline, CDR1 SNHLY and CDR2 FYNNEI. CDR3 length: 17 residues. CDR3 coding DNA: TGTGCCAGCAGTGAATCCTCCCGAGGGGGAGCACAAGAGACCCAGTACTTC. Its protein is CASSESSRGGAQETQYF.

V and J are TRBV2 and TRBJ2-4; 11 bases line up with TRBD2. CDR3 length: 14 amino acids. V was pared by 5 bases and J by 7 bases, with 4 bases of the junction left unmatched. Germline V gives CDR1 SNHLY, CDR2 FYNNEI. The DNA for the CDR3 is TGTGCCAGCAGTCTAGGGACTAGCGGTAACATTCAGTACTTC. It specifies CASSLGTSGNIQYF.

The genes are TRBV9 and TRBJ1-4; D is perhaps TRBD1 (6 bases). In germline, CDR1 is SGDLS, CDR2 YYNGEE. The ends were cut back, 0 bases at V and 14 bases at J, with 14 bases in the middle. The CDR3 length is 13 residues. CDR3 in DNA: TGTGCCAGCAGCGTAGATACTTGGGGGGGCCTGTTTTTT. This codes for CASSVDTWGGLFF.

The chain links TRBV9 to TRBJ2-1; TRBD2 matches 13 bases. Germline loops: CDR1 SGDLS, CDR2 YYNGEE. J lost 9 bases, V lost 2 bases, and 5 bases had no gene match. The CDR3 is made up of 15 amino acids. Here the CDR3 DNA reads TGTGCCAGCAGCGTCGAGACTAGCGGGGGGCTTGAGCAGTTCTTC. This gives the protein CASSVETSGGLEQFF.

The chain combines TRBV19 with TRBJ2-2, with 11 bases fitting TRBD2. Trimming removed 5 bases from V and 6 bases from J; junction bases left unmatched: 5. CDR3 length: 15 residues. CDR1 and CDR2 from the germline V gene are LNHDA and SQIVND (reference sequence). The CDR3 reads CASSVSGGAPGELFF. CDR3 nucleotide sequence: TGTGCCAGTAGTGTTAGCGGGGGGGCCCCCGGGGAGCTGTTTTTT.

This clone was observed once. V gene TRBV7-2 combines with J gene TRBJ2-5, with D possibly matching TRBD1 (6 bases). CDR1 and CDR2 from the germline V gene are SGHTA and FQGNSA. The V and J ends lost 1 base and 2 bases respectively, with 8 bases between them. This CDR3 has 14 residues. The CDR3 reads CASSLVGQQETQYF. CDR3 in DNA: TGTGCCAGCAGCTTAGTCGGACAGCAAGAGACCCAGTACTTC.

V usage is TRBV19 and J usage is TRBJ1-2, with 7 bases fitting TRBD1. With V trimmed by 6 bases and J by 4 bases, 5 bases remained unmatched. The germline gives CDR1 LNHDA, CDR2 SQIVND (reference sequence). The CDR3 is 13 amino acids. The CDR3 loop is CASRQGVVYGYTF. CDR3 sequence (DNA): TGTGCCAGTAGGCAGGGGGTAGTCTATGGCTACACCTTC.

The rearrangement links TRBV4-1 to TRBJ1-4, with D uncertain. CDR1 is MGHRA and CDR2 is YSYEKL in the germline V gene. Deletions cut 1 base from V and 8 bases from J, with 5 bases between. This CDR3 spans 12 amino acids. CDR3 bases: TGCGCCAGCAGCCAAGTGAGGGAAAAACTGTTTTTT. Its translation is CASSQVREKLFF.